Shown below are 6 T cell receptor beta chains from a single sample sequenced in a study of cytomegalovirus exposure and HLA in healthy donors. In the PCR, 60 Vbeta and 13 Jbeta primers were used. TCRdb's table, derived via immunoSEQ multiplex PCR, lists solely in-frame clones and lacks some. The sample comprises under 150,000 clones, roughly 80% of which are singletons, and roughly 1.2% rests with the top ten. Sequencing was performed on PBMCs. These receptors all stem from a boy between 5 and 17 years old in good health and CMV-seronegative.

The rearrangement joins TRBV20-1 to TRBJ2-7; possibly TRBD1 for D (6 bases). Germline-derived CDR1 and CDR2 are DFQATT and SNEGSKA (reference sequence). The CDR3 length is 11 residues. V gave up 6 bases and J gave up 5 bases, with 11 bases separating them. The DNA for the CDR3 is TGCAGTGCCCTCCGACAGGACGAGCAGTACTTC. This sequence encodes CSALRQDEQYF.

The J gene is TRBJ2-1, the V gene TRBV7-2, with D tentatively TRBD1 (6 bases). Germline lookup yields CDR1 SGHTA and CDR2 FQGNSA. Trimming shortened V by 3 bases and J by 10 bases, and 16 bases separated the two germline ends. The CDR3 length is 14 residues. CDR3 coding DNA: TGTGCCAGCAGCTTTGGGGGCCCCAGGAGCGAGCAGTTCTTC. Its translation is CASSFGGPRSEQFF.

The J gene is TRBJ2-7, the V gene TRBV4-3; D not resolved. Germline V gives CDR1 LGHNA, CDR2 YSLEER. The CDR3 runs 13 residues. Trimming took off 3 bases at V and 1 base at J, with 7 bases between the two ends. CDR3 protein: CASSHRLSYEQYF. For the CDR3, the DNA is TGCGCCAGCAGCCACAGGCTATCCTACGAGCAGTACTTC.

As regards this clone: Compared with germline, one end of the junction differs, possibly owing to a read error. The chain uses TRBV13 and TRBJ2-2, with D perhaps TRBD2 (5 bases). Germline-derived CDR1 and CDR2 are PRHDT and FYEKMQ (reference sequence). There are 12 residues in the CDR3. DNA for the CDR3: TGTGCCAGCAGCGGATTCGCCGGGGAGTTGTTTTTT. It specifies CASSGFAGELFF.

V gene TRBV6-1 combines with J gene TRBJ2-7, with D perhaps TRBD1 (6 bases). V lost 1 base to trimming and J lost 4 bases, with 11 bases between them. This CDR3 is 14 amino acids long. Germline V gene data show CDR1 as MNHNS and CDR2 as SASEGT. The CDR3 nucleotides are TGTGCCAGCAGTGAAGGCCAGGGGTCTTACGAGCAGTACTTC. Protein: CASSEGQGSYEQYF.

This clone has just one count. The chain couples TRBV7-9 to TRBJ2-1; D may be TRBD2 (5 bases). The CDR3 consists of 13 residues. The germline V gene encodes CDR1 SEHNR and CDR2 FQNEAQ (reference sequence). The ends were cut back, 0 bases at V and 8 bases at J, with 8 bases in the middle. CDR3 sequence reads: CASSLAGEYEQFF. The CDR3, as DNA: TGTGCCAGCAGCTTAGCGGGAGAGTATGAGCAGTTCTTC. Full variable domain (rest looked up from reference TRBV7-9 and TRBJ2-1): DTGVSQNPRHKITKRGQNVTFRCDPISEHNRLYWYRQTLGQGPEFLTYFQNEAQLEKSRLLSDRFSAERPKGSFSTLEIQRTEQGDSAMYLCASSLAGEYEQFFGPGTRLTVL.